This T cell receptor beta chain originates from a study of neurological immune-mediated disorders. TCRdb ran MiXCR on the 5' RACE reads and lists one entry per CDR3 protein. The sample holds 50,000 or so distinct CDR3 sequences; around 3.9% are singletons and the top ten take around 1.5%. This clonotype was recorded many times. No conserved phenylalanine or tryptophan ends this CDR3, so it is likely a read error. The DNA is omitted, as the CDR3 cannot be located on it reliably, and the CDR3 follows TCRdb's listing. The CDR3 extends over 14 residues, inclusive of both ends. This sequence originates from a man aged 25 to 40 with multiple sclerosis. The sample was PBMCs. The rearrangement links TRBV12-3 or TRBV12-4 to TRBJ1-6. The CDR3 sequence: CASSSGSYNSPLNC.